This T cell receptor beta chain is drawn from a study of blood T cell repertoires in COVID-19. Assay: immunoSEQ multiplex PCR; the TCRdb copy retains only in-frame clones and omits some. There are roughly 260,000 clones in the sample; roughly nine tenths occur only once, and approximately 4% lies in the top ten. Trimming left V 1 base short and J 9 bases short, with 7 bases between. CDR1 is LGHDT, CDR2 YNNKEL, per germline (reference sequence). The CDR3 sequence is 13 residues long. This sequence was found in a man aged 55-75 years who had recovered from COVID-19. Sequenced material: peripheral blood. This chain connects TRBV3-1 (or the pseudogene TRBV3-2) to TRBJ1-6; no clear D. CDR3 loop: CASSQAGSSPLHF. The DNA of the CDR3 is TGTGCCAGCAGCCAAGCGGGGTCTTCACCCCTCCACTTT.